Listed below are T cell receptor beta chains from one sample, sequenced in a study of OX40 agonist ivuxolimab in advanced cancers. Only in-frame clones appear in the TCRdb table, and some are missing; sequencing was by immunoSEQ multiplex PCR. Counted here are approximately 87,000 clones, more than 85% occurring once; the ten biggest clones make up around 3.3%. The specimen comprised CD4+ or CD8+ T cells sorted from blood, sampled in a trial of the OX40 agonist ivuxolimab. These receptors all stem from an adult with an advanced solid tumor such as melanoma, head and neck, liver or kidney cancer. Each CDR3 is given with its conserved first and last residue. The listing skips clone size in some rows; elsewhere it reads once, few, many or a size class.

V gene: TRBV27; J gene: TRBJ2-7; clone size: NA; CDR3 protein: CASSDGAPGTGAYEQYF
V gene: TRBV9; J gene: TRBJ2-7; clone size: NA; CDR3 protein: CASSPTSGRLYEQYF
V gene: TRBV5-6; J gene: TRBJ1-1; clone size: NA; CDR3 protein: CASTPMGLTEAFF
V gene: TRBV11-2; J gene: TRBJ2-1; clone size: NA; CDR3 protein: CASSPYQGRIEQFF
V gene: TRBV27; J gene: TRBJ1-5; clone size: NA; CDR3 protein: CASSQGNQPQHF
V gene: TRBV10-1; J gene: TRBJ1-1; clone size: once; CDR3 protein: CASSEGPGDTEAFF
V gene: TRBV7-8; J gene: TRBJ1-1; clone size: NA; CDR3 protein: CASSLDWELGNTEAFF
V gene: TRBV29-1; J gene: TRBJ1-2; clone size: few; CDR3 protein: CSVDPGYTF
V gene: TRBV7-8; J gene: TRBJ2-7; clone size: NA; CDR3 protein: CASSSPDRLGGDEQYF
V gene: TRBV7-2; J gene: TRBJ2-3; clone size: NA; CDR3 protein: CASSSLRGPDTQYF
V gene: TRBV6-1; J gene: TRBJ2-7; clone size: NA; CDR3 protein: CASSEGGYEQYF
V gene: TRBV2; J gene: TRBJ2-5; clone size: NA; CDR3 protein: CASSDLTSGGYATQYF
V gene: TRBV2; J gene: TRBJ2-7; clone size: NA; CDR3 protein: CASSGVIGRGEQYF
V gene: TRBV2; J gene: TRBJ1-1; clone size: NA; CDR3 protein: CASSVRTGFPGAFF
V gene: TRBV27; J gene: TRBJ2-7; clone size: NA; CDR3 protein: CASSLSARGEQYF